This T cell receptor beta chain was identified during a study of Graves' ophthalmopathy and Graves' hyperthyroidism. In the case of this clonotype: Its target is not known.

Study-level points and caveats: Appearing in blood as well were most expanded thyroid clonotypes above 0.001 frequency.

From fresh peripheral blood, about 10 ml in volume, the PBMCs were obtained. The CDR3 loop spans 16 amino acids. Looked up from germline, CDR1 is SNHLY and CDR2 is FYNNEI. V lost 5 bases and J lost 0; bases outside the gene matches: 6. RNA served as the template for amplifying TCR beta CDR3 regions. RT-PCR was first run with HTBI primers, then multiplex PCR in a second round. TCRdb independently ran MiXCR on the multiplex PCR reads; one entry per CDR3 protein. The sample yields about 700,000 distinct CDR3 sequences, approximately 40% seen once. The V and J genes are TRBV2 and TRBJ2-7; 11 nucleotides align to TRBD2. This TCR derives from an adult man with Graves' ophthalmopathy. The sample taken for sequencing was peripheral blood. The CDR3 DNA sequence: TGTGCCAGCAGTTCTGAACTAGCGGGAGACTCCTACGAGCAGTACTTC. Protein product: CASSSELAGDSYEQYF.